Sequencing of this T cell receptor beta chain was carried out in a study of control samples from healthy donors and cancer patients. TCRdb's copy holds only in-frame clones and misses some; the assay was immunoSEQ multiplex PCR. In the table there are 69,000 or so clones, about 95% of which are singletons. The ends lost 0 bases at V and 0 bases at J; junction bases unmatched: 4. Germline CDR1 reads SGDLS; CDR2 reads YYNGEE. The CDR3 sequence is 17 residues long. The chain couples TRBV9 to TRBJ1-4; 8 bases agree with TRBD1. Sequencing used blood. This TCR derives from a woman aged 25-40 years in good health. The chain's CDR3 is CASSVADRGATNEKLFF. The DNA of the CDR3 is TGTGCCAGCAGCGTAGCAGACAGGGGCGCAACTAATGAAAAACTGTTTTTT.